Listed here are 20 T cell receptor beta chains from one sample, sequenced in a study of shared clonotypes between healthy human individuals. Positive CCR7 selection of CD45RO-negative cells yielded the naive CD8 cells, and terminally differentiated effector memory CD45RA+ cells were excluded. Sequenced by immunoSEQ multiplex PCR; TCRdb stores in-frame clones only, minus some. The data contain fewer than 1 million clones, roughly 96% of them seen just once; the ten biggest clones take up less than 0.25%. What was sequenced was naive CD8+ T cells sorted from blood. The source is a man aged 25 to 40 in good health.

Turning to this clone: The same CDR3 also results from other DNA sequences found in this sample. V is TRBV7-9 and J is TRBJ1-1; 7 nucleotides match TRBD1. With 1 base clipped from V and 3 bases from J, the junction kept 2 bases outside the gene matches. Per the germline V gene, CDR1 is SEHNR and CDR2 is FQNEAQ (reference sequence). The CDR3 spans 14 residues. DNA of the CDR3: TGTGCCAGCAGCTTAGGACAGGGAGACACTGAAGCTTTCTTT. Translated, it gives CASSLGQGDTEAFF.

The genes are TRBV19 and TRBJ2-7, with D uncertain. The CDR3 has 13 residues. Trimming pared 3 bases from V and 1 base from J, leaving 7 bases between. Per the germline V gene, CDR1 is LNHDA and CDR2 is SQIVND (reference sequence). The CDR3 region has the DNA TGTGCCAGTAGTATGACGTTATCCTACGAGCAGTACTTC. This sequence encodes CASSMTLSYEQYF.

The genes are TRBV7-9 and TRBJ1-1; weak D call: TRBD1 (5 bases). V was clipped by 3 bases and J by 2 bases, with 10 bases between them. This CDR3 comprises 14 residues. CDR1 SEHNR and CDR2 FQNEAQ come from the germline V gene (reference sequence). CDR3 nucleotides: TGTGCCAGCAGCTTGATGGGACCCAACACTGAAGCTTTCTTT. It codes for CASSLMGPNTEAFF.

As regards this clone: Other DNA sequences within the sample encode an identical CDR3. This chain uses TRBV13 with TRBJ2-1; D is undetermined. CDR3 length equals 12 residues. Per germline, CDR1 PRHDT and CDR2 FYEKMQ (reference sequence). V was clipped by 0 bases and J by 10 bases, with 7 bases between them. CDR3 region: CASSLGGIEQFF. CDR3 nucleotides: TGTGCCAGCAGCTTAGGTGGAATCGAGCAGTTCTTC.

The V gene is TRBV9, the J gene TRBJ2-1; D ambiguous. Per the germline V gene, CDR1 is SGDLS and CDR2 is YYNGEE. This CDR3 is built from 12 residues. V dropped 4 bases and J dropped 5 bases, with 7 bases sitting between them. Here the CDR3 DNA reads TGTGCCAGCAGCTCCCGTAACAATGAGCAGTTCTTC. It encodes CASSSRNNEQFF. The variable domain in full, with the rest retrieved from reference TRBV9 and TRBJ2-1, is DSGVTQTPKHLITATGQRVTLRCSPRSGDLSVYWYQQSLDQGLQFLIQYYNGEERAKGNILERFSAQQFPDLHSELNLSSLELGDSALYFCASSSRNNEQFFGPGTRLTVL.

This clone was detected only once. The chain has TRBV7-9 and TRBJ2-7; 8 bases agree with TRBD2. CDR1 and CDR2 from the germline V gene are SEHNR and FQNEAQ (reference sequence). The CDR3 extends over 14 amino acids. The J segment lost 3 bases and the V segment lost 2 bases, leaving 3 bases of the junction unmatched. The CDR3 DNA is TGTGCCAGCAGCTTACCAGCGGGAGACTACGAGCAGTACTTC. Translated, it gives CASSLPAGDYEQYF.

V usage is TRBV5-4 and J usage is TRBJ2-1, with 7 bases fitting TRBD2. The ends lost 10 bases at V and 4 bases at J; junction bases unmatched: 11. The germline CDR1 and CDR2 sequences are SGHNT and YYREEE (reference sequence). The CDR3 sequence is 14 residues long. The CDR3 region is CASEGGSGYNEQFF. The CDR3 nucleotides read TGTGCCTCTGAAGGCGGGAGTGGTTACAATGAGCAGTTCTTC.

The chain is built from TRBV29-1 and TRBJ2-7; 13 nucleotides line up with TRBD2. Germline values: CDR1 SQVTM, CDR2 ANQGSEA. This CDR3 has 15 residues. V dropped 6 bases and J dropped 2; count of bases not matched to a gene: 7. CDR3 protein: CSVAGTSGNAYEQYF. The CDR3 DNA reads TGCAGCGTCGCAGGGACTAGCGGGAATGCCTACGAGCAGTACTTC.

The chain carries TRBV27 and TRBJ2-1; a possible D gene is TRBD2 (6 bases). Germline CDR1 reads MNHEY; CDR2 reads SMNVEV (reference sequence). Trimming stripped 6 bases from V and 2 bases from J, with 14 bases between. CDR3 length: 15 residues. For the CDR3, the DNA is TGTGCCAGCAGCCAAGACGGGACTGCCTACAATGAGCAGTTCTTC. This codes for CASSQDGTAYNEQFF.

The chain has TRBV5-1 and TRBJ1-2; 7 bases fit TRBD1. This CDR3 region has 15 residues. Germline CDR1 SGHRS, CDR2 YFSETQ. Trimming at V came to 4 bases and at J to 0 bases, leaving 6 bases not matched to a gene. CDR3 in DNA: TGCGCCAGCAGCCCCCGGACAGGAGCTAACTATGGCTACACCTTC. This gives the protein CASSPRTGANYGYTF. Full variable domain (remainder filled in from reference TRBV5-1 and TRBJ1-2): KAGVTQTPRYLIKTRGQQVTLSCSPISGHRSVSWYQQTPGQGLQFLFEYFSETQRNKGNFPGRFSGRQFSNSRSEMNVSTLELGDSALYLCASSPRTGANYGYTFGSGTRLTVV.

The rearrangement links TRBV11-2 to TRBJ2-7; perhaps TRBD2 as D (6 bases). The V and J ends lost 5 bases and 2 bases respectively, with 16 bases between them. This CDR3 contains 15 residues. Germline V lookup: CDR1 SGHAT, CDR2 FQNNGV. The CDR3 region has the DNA TGTGCCAGCAGCCTAGGCGGCGGGGATACCTACGAGCAGTACTTC. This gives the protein CASSLGGGDTYEQYF.

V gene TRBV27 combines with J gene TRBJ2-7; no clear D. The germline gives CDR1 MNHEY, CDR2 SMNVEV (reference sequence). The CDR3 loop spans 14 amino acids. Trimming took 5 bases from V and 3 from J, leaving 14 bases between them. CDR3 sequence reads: CASSLRQAGYEQYF. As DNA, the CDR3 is TGTGCCAGCAGTCTCCGCCAGGCAGGCTACGAGCAGTACTTC.

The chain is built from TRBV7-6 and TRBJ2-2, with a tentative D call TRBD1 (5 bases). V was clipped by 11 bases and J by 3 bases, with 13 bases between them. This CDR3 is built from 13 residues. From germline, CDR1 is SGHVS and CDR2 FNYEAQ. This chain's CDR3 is CAEGARHTGELFF. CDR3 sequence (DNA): TGTGCCGAAGGGGCCAGGCACACCGGGGAGCTGTTTTTT.

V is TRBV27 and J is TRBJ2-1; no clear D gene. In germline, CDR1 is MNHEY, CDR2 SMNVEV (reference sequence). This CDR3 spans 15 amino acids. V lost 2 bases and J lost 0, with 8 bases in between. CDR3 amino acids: CASSLATSSYNEQFF. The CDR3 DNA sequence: TGTGCCAGCAGTTTAGCCACGAGCTCCTACAATGAGCAGTTCTTC.

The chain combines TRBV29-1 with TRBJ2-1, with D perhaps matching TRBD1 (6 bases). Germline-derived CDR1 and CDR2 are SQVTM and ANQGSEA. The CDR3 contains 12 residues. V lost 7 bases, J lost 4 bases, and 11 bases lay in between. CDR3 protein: CSAQTGYNEQFF. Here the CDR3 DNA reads TGCAGCGCACAGACAGGATACAATGAGCAGTTCTTC.

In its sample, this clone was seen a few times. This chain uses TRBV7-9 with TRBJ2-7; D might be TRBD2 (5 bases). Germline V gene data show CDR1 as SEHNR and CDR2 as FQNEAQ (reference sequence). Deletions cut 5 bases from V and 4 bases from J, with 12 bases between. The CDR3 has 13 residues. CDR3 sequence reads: CASSAPGEYEQYF. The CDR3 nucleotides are TGTGCCAGCAGCGCCCCCGGGGAATACGAGCAGTACTTC.

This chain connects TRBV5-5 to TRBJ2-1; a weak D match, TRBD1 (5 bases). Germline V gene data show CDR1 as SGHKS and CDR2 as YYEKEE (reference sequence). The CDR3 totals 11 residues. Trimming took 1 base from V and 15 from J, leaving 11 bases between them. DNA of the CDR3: TGTGCCAGCAGCTTGTCCAGGGCTTGGTTCTTC. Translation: CASSLSRAWFF. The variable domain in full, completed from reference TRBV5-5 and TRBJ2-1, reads DAGVTQSPTHLIKTRGQQVTLRCSPISGHKSVSWYQQVLGQGPQFIFQYYEKEERGRGNFPDRFSARQFPNYSSELNVNALLLGDSALYLCASSLSRAWFFGPGTRLTVL.

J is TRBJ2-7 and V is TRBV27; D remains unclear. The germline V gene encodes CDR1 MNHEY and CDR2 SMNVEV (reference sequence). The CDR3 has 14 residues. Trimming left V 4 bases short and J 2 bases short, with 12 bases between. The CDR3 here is CASSSYGKTYEQYF. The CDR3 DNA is TGTGCCAGCAGTTCTTACGGAAAGACCTACGAGCAGTACTTC.

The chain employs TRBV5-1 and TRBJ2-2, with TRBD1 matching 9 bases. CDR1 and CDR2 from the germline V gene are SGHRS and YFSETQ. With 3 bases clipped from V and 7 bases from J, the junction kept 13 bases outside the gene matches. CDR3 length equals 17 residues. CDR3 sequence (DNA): TGCGCCAGCAGCTCCCCGCTACGGACAGGGGTCTACGGGGAGCTGTTTTTT. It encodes CASSSPLRTGVYGELFF.

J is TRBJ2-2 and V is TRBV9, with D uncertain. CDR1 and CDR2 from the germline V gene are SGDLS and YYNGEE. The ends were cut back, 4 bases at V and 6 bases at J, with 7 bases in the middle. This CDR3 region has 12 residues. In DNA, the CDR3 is TGTGCCAGCAGCCCCTTCCCCGGGGAGCTGTTTTTT. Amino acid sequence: CASSPFPGELFF.